This T cell receptor beta chain is drawn from a study of T cell responses to AZD1222 COVID-19 vaccine. Study findings and constraints: Per reports, nearly half of all spike-specific TCRs target regions that are unmutated in variants. Seropositive status at baseline applied to only a handful of AZD1222 recipients. Regions 160-218 and 743-854 dominated among vaccine-associated CD4 TCRs spanning spike.

Here immunoSEQ multiplex PCR was the method, and the copy in TCRdb shows in-frame clones only, minus some. The sample consists of over 100,000 clones, 90% of them appearing once. Germline V gene lookup returns CDR1 MNHEY and CDR2 SVGAGI. The CDR3 loop spans 12 amino acids. V lost 6 bases and J lost 3, with 7 bases in between. As concerns this clone: What it binds is not known.

The V and J genes are TRBV6-5 and TRBJ2-3; D call uncertain. This sequence originates from an adult in good health. The sample was peripheral blood, taken on day 0 of AZD1222 vaccination. CDR3 protein: CASRRGTDTQYF. The CDR3 region has the DNA TGTGCCAGCAGGCGTGGGACAGATACGCAGTATTTT.